A selection of T cell receptor beta chains follows, all from one sample in a study of blood T cell repertoires in COVID-19. Clones were sequenced by immunoSEQ multiplex PCR, and TCRdb holds only the in-frame ones, with some missing. The sample yields 400,000 to 550,000 clones, about 90% seen once. Sequencing was done on a sample of PBMCs or T cells enriched from blood (not recorded which). All receptors derive from a woman aged 18-29 years with acute COVID-19. Both conserved end residues are part of each CDR3. The D gene is left open where the match is weak. Size is stated for part of the rows, as once, few or many counts, or as a class when the clone is expanded.

TRBV11-2	-	TRBJ2-3	-	TGTGCCAGCAGCTTATCTCTTAGCACAGATACGCAGTATTTT	CASSLSLSTDTQYF
TRBV7-2	TRBD1	TRBJ1-1	-	TGTGCCAGCAGCCTTTCTATGACAGGGTGGTACGGCTTT	CASSLSMTGWYGF
TRBV25-1	-	TRBJ2-1	-	TGTGCCAGCCACCCCCTAGAGGGGAGGAATGAGCAGTTCTTC	CASHPLEGRNEQFF
TRBV7-9	-	TRBJ2-2	-	TGTGCCAGCAGTCAGGAGGCCGGGGAGCTGTTTTTT	CASSQEAGELFF
TRBV9	TRBD2	TRBJ2-1	few	TGTGCCAGCAGCCCTGGGACTAGCGGCTCCTACAATGAGCAGTTCTTC	CASSPGTSGSYNEQFF
TRBV4-1	-	TRBJ2-7	-	TGCGCCAGCAGCCAAGCGGCGGGAAGAAGCTCCTACGAGCAGTACTTC	CASSQAAGRSSYEQYF
TRBV27	-	TRBJ2-2	once	TGTGCCAGCAGTTATGGGCCTATCCCCGGGGAGCTGTTTTTT	CASSYGPIPGELFF
TRBV28	TRBD2	TRBJ2-4	-	TGTGCCAGCAGTCGACCGAGCGGGACCAAAAACATTCAGTACTTC	CASSRPSGTKNIQYF
TRBV18	TRBD2	TRBJ2-7	-	TGTGCCAGCTCACCCAATACGACTAGCGGAAACTCCTACGAGCAGTACTTC	CASSPNTTSGNSYEQYF
TRBV20-1	-	TRBJ2-7	-	TGCAGTGCTAGTTCAGACTGGACCTGGGAGGAGCAGTACTTC	CSASSDWTWEEQYF
TRBV28	TRBD1	TRBJ1-5	-	TGTGCCAGCAGGATGGGACAGGGAAGCAATCAGCCCCAGCATTTT	CASRMGQGSNQPQHF
TRBV11-2	-	TRBJ1-3	-	TGTGCCAGCAGCCATTCCGTGAGACAGAAAGGAAACACCATATATTTT	CASSHSVRQKGNTIYF
TRBV3-1/TRBV3-2	-	TRBJ2-3	-	TGTGCCAGCAGCCAAGGTTTTGGGGGGGATACGCAGTATTTT	CASSQGFGGDTQYF
TRBV3-1/TRBV3-2	-	TRBJ2-7	few	TGTGCCAGCAGCCAAGGGGCGGGGATAACCGTCGAGCAGTACTTC	CASSQGAGITVEQYF
TRBV11-2	-	TRBJ2-1	few	TGTGCCAGCAGCTTATCCCCCTCGTATGAGCAGTTCTTC	CASSLSPSYEQFF
TRBV2	TRBD1	TRBJ1-4	-	TGTGCCAGCAACAGGGGGCAGGGTAATGAAAAACTGTTTTTT	CASNRGQGNEKLFF
TRBV5-3	-	TRBJ2-3	once	TGTGCCAGAAGCCGAACTCACAGGGTGGCTAGCGGTAGCACAGATACGCAGTATTTT	CARSRTHRVASGSTDTQYF
TRBV7-2	TRBD1	TRBJ2-3	-	TGTGCCAGCAGCATCGTGACAGGGGTCTCCACAGATACGCAGTATTTT	CASSIVTGVSTDTQYF
TRBV28	TRBD1	TRBJ2-2	-	TGTGCCAGCAGCCCGACAGGGGGACGGTTGGAGCTGTTTTTT	CASSPTGGRLELFF
TRBV10-3	-	TRBJ2-7	-	TGTGCCATCGGAGAAAAAAAACAAGGACCGGGAATGGAGCAGTACTTC	CAIGEKKQGPGMEQYF
TRBV24-1	TRBD1	TRBJ2-7	-	TGTGCCACCGCAAGGGACAGCTCCTACGAGCAGTACTTC	CATARDSSYEQYF
TRBV5-6	-	TRBJ2-5	-	TGTGCCAGCAGCCCGACCGGGAGGATGGGGGCCCAAGAGACCCAGTACTTC	CASSPTGRMGAQETQYF
TRBV24-1	TRBD1	TRBJ2-2	-	TGTGCCACCAGCCCGGGACAGGGAGGCACCGGGGAGCTGTTTTTT	CATSPGQGGTGELFF
TRBV29-1	-	TRBJ2-2	-	TGCAGCGTTCTAGGCAGGGGTAACACCGGGGAGCTGTTTTTT	CSVLGRGNTGELFF
TRBV7-2	-	TRBJ2-7	-	TGTGCCAGCAGCTTAACACCGGGACACCACTACGAGCAGTACTTC	CASSLTPGHHYEQYF
TRBV3-1/TRBV3-2	-	TRBJ1-1	few	TGTGCCAGCAGCCACAGCGGTCTCCGGGGCACTGAAGCTTTCTTT	CASSHSGLRGTEAFF